This record concerns one TCR beta chain sequence. This clonotype was observed at least ten times. This clone's antigen is unknown. Base qualities are not recorded, but no much larger clone differs from it by a single base. Patients chosen for sequencing had shown expansion of CD8+CD57+ cells by flow cytometry. All patients had severe acquired aplastic anemia diagnosed by International Study of Aplastic Anemia and Agranulocytosis and Camitta criteria. No patient had received any therapy when blood was sampled. The study deep-sequenced TCR repertoires of sorted CD4+ and CD8+ blood T cells from severe aplastic anemia patients and healthy subjects. Patients were enrolled under clinicaltrials.gov protocols 00001620, 01623167, 00001397, 00071045, 00081523 and 00961064 in the USA. Ficoll-Paque density gradient centrifugation was used to isolate peripheral blood mononuclear cells. Before DNA was extracted, CD4+ and CD8+ T cells were sorted using either FACS or magnetic beads.

This entry belongs to a study of CD8+CD57+ T cells in acquired aplastic anemia (dated by TCRdb to 2016 to 2018). Regarding the research as a whole: DNA extracted from sorted CD4+ and CD8+ cells had a mean of roughly 3 ug, with a range of roughly 0.17 to 27.4 ug. CD8+CD57+ expansion was defined as a frequency above the mean frequency observed in healthy subjects.

V lost 2 bases and J lost 8 bases; the stretch between them is 9 bases long. CDR1 and CDR2, per the germline V gene, are MGHDK and SYGVNS. The CDR3 has 12 amino acids, counting the end cysteine and phenylalanine. Only the CDR3 region is kept as DNA, spanning 36 bases read in frame from base 1. Genomic DNA served as template for TCR beta VDJ combination and CDR3 sequence profiling. An Illumina HiSeq 2000 was the platform used for TCR repertoire sequencing. The authors' analysis ran thus. Repertoires were assessed using TRBV/TRBJ rearrangement plots, CDR3 size and DJ length profiles, and Simpson's diversity index. The most abundant DNA sequence in the deep sequencing data was defined as the immunodominant clone. CDR3 amino acid sequences were checked for sharing across subjects and were also compared against the VDJdb database and published repertoires. TCRdb reprocessing: public reads trimmed at Q25 with fastp, clones called with MiXCR, in-frame beta chains kept. Entries are consolidated by CDR3 protein sequence, retaining the most common genes and DNA. These V and J calls originate from TCRdb's pipeline instead of the authors' own analysis. The table for this sample lists roughly 170,000 distinct CDR3 sequences; about 44% of them were counted only once. Clones ranked in the top ten supply 13% of the sample.

Study-wide conclusions, independent of this receptor: Roughly 29 CD8+ CDR3 sequences were found in both patients and controls but appeared to be highly expressed in patients and within the immunodominant clones of the patients. CD8+ Simpson's diversity did not differ significantly between patients and healthy controls (P=0.060).

The specimen sequenced was sorted CD4+, CD8+, or CD8+CD57+ T cells (not recorded which) from PBMCs. This sequence was found in a human donor with aplastic anemia. Recombination connected TRBV25-1 to TRBJ1-1; TRBD1 is possibly the D segment (5 matching bases). The nucleotide sequence is given as TGTGCCAGCAGTGAAGGGGCCGGGGAAGCTTTCTTT. Translated, this is CASSEGAGEAFF.